The clone carrying this T cell receptor beta chain has only a few counts. Its antigen is not known. For TCR, cDNA came from 5'RACE template switching, which added a universal primer site and UMIs. Via MiXCR, TCRdb re-called the 5' RACE reads, giving one row per CDR3 protein. Here the sample spans 250,000 to 400,000 distinct CDR3 sequences, about 4% being singletons. The data were taken from a study of T cells after yellow fever vaccination. Overall study results and limits: Post-booster repertoires again held most primary-vaccination clones (about 96% CD4, about 90% CD8).

Germline-derived CDR1 and CDR2 are KGHSH and LQKENI. The ends lost 3 bases at V and 5 bases at J; junction bases unmatched: 4. This CDR3 is 13 amino acids long. The TCR sequence derives from a man between 18 and 29 years old who received the YFV17D yellow fever vaccine. Sequenced here: PBMCs, sampled 5 days after the yellow fever booster vaccination. The V call is TRBV18, the J call TRBJ2-7; 7 nucleotides line up with TRBD1. In nucleotides, the CDR3 is TGTGCCAGCTCACCGGGACAGTACAACGAGCAGTACGTC. This sequence encodes CASSPGQYNEQYV.